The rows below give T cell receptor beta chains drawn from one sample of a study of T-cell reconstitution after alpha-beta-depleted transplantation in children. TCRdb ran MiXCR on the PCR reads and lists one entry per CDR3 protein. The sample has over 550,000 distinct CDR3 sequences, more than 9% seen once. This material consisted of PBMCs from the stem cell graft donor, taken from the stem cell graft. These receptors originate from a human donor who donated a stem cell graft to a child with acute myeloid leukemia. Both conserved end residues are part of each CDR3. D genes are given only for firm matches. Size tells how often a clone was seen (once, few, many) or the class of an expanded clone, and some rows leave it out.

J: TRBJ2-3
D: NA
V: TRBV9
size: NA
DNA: TGTGCCAGCAGCGGCCCGAGGGGAGATACGCAGTATTTT
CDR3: CASSGPRGDTQYF

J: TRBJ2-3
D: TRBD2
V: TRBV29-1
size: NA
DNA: TGCAGCGTTGCAGGACTAGCGGGAGGGCCAGATACGCAGTATTTT
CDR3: CSVAGLAGGPDTQYF

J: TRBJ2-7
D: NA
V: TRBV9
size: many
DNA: TGTGCCAGCAGCGTAGACCCCAGGACCAACTACGAGCAGTACTTC
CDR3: CASSVDPRTNYEQYF

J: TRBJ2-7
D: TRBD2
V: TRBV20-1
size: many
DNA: TGCAGTGCTAGACCGACTAGCGGGGCCACCTACGAGCAGTACTTC
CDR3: CSARPTSGATYEQYF

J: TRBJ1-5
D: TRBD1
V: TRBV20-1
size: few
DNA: TGCAGTGCTAGGTCTGACAGGGGCGAGATATCACCCCAGCATTTT
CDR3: CSARSDRGEISPQHF

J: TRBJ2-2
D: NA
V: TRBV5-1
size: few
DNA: TGCGCCAGCAGCTTGGGTCGGGGGTGGACCGGGGAGCTGTTTTTT
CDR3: CASSLGRGWTGELFF

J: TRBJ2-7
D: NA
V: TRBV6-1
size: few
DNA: TGTGCCAGCAGACCCTTTGGGGCAGATATCCTACTCGAGCAGTACTTC
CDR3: CASRPFGADILLEQYF

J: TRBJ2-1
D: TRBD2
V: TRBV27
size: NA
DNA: TGTGCCAGCAATGAGCTAGCGGGAGTAAATGAGCAGTTCTTC
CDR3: CASNELAGVNEQFF

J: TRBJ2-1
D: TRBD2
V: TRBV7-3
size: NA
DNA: TGTGCCAGCAGCTTATGGGGACTAGCGGATTACAATGAGCAGTTCTTC
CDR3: CASSLWGLADYNEQFF

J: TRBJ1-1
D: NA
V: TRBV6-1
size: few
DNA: TGTGCCACCGTTCTGGGGGGGGCGCAGGGGACTGAAGCTTTCTTT
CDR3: CATVLGGAQGTEAFF

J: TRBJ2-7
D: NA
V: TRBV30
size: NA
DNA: TGTGCCTGGAGTGACATCAACGAGCAGTACTTC
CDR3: CAWSDINEQYF

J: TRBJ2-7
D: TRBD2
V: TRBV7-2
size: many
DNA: TGTGCCAGCAGCCCGTCCCTACTAGCGTCCAACGAGCAGTACTTC
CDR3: CASSPSLLASNEQYF

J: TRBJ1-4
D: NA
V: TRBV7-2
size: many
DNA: TGTGCCAGCAGCTTAGTGGGGTTAGGAGAAAAACTGTTTTTT
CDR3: CASSLVGLGEKLFF

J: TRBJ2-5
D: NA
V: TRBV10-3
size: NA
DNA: TGTGCCACCGGAGCCAACGAGGACTTCAGAGAGACCCAGTACTTC
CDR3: CATGANEDFRETQYF

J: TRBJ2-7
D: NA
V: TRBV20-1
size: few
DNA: TGCAGTGCGCCTGACAGTATCAGCGAGCAGTACTTC
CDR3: CSAPDSISEQYF

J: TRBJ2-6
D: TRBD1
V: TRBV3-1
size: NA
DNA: TGTGCCTTCAGCCCCACCCTAGGACAGGGGGCCTCTGGGGCCAACGTCCTGACTTTC
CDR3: CAFSPTLGQGASGANVLTF

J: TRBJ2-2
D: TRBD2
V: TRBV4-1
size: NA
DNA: TGCGCCAGCAGCCAAGAGCCTAGCGGGATAAGGAAGGGGGAGCTGTTTTTT
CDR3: CASSQEPSGIRKGELFF

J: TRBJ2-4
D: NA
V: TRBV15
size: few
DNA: TGTGCCACCAGCAGAGTAGGGACCTCGGAAATTTTAGCCAAAAACATTCAGTACTTC
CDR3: CATSRVGTSEILAKNIQYF

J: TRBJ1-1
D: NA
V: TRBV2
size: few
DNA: TGTGCCAGCAGTTCCTACAGGGCAGGAGCTTTCTTT
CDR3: CASSSYRAGAFF

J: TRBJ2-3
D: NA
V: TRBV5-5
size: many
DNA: TGTGCCAGCAGCCCTCGTTCGATAGATACGCAGTATTTT
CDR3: CASSPRSIDTQYF

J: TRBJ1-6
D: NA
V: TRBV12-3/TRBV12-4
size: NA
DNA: TGTGCCAGCAGTTTAACGGCAGATAATTCACCCCTCCACTTT
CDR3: CASSLTADNSPLHF

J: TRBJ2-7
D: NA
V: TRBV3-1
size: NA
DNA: TGTGCCAGCAGCCAAGGTAGAGGAGCCGGTTCCTACGAGCAGTACTTC
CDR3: CASSQGRGAGSYEQYF

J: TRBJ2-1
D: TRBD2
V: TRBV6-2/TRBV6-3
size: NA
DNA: TGTGCCAGCAGTTACTCGGAGCTAGCGGGATCCTACAATGAGCAGTTCTTC
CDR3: CASSYSELAGSYNEQFF

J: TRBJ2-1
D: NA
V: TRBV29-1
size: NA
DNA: TGCAGCGTCGCCTTTGCGGAGGGTGAGCAGTTCTTC
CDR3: CSVAFAEGEQFF

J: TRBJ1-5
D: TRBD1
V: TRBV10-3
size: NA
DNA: TGTGCCAGCGGGACCCAGGGGGGCAATCAGCCCCAGCATTTT
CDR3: CASGTQGGNQPQHF

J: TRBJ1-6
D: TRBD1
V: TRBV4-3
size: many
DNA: TGCGCCAGCAGCCCGACAGGGGGCGCTACCCACAATTCACCCCTCCACTTT
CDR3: CASSPTGGATHNSPLHF

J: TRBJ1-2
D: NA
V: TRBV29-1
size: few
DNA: TGCAGCGTTGGGGAAGGGAGCTACACCTTC
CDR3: CSVGEGSYTF

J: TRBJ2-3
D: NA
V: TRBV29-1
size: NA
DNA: TGCAGCGCTGCTAAGGGGACTAGCACAGATACGCAGTATTTT
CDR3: CSAAKGTSTDTQYF

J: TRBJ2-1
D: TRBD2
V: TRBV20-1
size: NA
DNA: TGCAGTGGGGGAGGACTAGCGGGCTACAATGAGCAGTTCTTC
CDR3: CSGGGLAGYNEQFF

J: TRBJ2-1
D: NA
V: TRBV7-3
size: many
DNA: TGTGCCAGCAGCGCCTCTCCGGGAGTTGAGTATGAGCAGTTCTTC
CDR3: CASSASPGVEYEQFF

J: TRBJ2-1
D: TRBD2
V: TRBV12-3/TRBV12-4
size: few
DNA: TGTGCCAGCAGTCCGACTAGCGGGAGGGTTGACAATGAGCAGTTCTTC
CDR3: CASSPTSGRVDNEQFF

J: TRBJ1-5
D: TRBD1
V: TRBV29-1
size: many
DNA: TGCAGCGTGCAGACAGGGGGCGATCAGCCCCAGCATTTT
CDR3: CSVQTGGDQPQHF

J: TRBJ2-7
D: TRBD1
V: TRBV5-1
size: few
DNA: TGCGCCAGCAGCTTGGTACACTCGGACAGGGCCTACGAGCAGTACTTC
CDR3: CASSLVHSDRAYEQYF